This entry concerns a single T cell receptor (beta chain). No antigen is known for it. This sample is drawn from a study of cytomegalovirus exposure and HLA in healthy donors. Whole-study findings and limits: Analyzed later, most CMV-associated TCR beta chains appeared HLA-restricted. Accounts indicate the classifier identified cytomegalovirus status with strong specificity and sensitivity. Reported findings show TCR beta sequences accurately forecast HLA-A and HLA-B alleles in most subjects.

The J segment lost 4 bases and the V segment lost 0 bases, leaving 1 base of the junction unmatched. Germline V gene lookup returns CDR1 LGHNA and CDR2 YSLEER. The CDR3 contains 17 residues. The primer mix had 60 Vbeta and 13 Jbeta primers. Here immunoSEQ multiplex PCR was the method, and the copy in TCRdb shows in-frame clones only, minus some. The data show fewer than 250,000 clones, roughly 80% seen once. The source material was PBMCs. This chain links TRBV4-3 with TRBJ2-2, with 14 nucleotides matching TRBD2. The receptor comes from a man aged 25 to 40 in good health and CMV-seronegative. CDR3 sequence reads: CASSQDGLAGGTGELFF. In nucleotides, the CDR3 is TGCGCCAGCAGCCAAGATGGACTAGCGGGGGGCACCGGGGAGCTGTTTTTT.